The entry below describes one T cell receptor beta chain. CDR3 size: 15 residues. Germline lookup yields CDR1 SGHRS and CDR2 YFSETQ. Trimming removed 4 bases from V and 4 bases from J; junction bases left unmatched: 3. Generated by immunoSEQ multiplex PCR, the TCRdb table keeps only in-frame clones and is missing some. The sample lists approximately 270,000 clones, approximately 85% occurring once. Participants' own reports of clinical history determined their cohort assignment. Cohort 3 donors were reported recovered after two negative PCRs, clearance, or symptom resolution. This specimen belongs to a study of blood T cell repertoires in COVID-19. Across the whole study: Nucleic acid was either cDNA or gDNA, and it came from T cells, B-cell-depleted T cells, or PBMCs.

The chain is built from TRBV5-1 and TRBJ2-7; 15 nucleotides align to TRBD2. The source of this sequence is a woman aged 25 to 39 who had recovered from COVID-19. Source material: PBMCs or T cells enriched from blood (not recorded which). As DNA, the CDR3 is TGCGCCAGCAGCGCGGGACTAGCGGGAGGTTACGAGCAGTACTTC. Its translation: CASSAGLAGGYEQYF.